One and the same sample provided the 3 T cell receptor beta chains below, sequenced in a study of cytomegalovirus exposure and HLA in healthy donors. PCR was performed using 60 Vbeta and 13 Jbeta primers. Libraries were prepared by immunoSEQ multiplex PCR; TCRdb keeps only in-frame clonotypes and omits some of them. The sample contains about 170,000 clones, about 85% of which appear only once. Specimen: PBMCs. The receptors here all came from a man aged 18 to 29 in good health and CMV-seropositive.

The chain links TRBV7-8 to TRBJ2-7; 12 nucleotides line up with TRBD2. The CDR3 length is 15 residues. The V gene end was trimmed by 1 base and the J gene end by 2 bases; junction bases not matched to a gene: 0. Germline assignment: CDR1 SGHVS and CDR2 FQNEAQ. CDR3 nucleotides: TGTGCCAGCAGCTTAGGGACTAGCGGGACCTACGAGCAGTACTTC. Translation: CASSLGTSGTYEQYF.

This chain joins TRBV6-4 and TRBJ2-3; tentatively, D is TRBD2 (6 bases). Germline lookup yields CDR1 MRHNA and CDR2 SNTAGT. Trimming pared 6 bases from V and 2 bases from J, leaving 12 bases between. The length of the CDR3 is 14 residues. The CDR3 spells CASSHGGATDTQYF. CDR3 coding DNA: TGTGCCAGCAGCCACGGGGGTGCCACAGATACGCAGTATTTT.

The rearrangement joins TRBV18 to TRBJ2-2, with a tentative D call TRBD1 (6 bases). The CDR3 runs to 15 residues. Per the germline V gene, CDR1 is KGHSH and CDR2 is LQKENI. V gave up 4 bases and J gave up 5 bases, with 14 bases separating them. CDR3 amino acids: CASSLYRQETGELFF. The CDR3 DNA reads TGTGCCAGCTCACTATACCGACAGGAGACCGGGGAGCTGTTTTTT.